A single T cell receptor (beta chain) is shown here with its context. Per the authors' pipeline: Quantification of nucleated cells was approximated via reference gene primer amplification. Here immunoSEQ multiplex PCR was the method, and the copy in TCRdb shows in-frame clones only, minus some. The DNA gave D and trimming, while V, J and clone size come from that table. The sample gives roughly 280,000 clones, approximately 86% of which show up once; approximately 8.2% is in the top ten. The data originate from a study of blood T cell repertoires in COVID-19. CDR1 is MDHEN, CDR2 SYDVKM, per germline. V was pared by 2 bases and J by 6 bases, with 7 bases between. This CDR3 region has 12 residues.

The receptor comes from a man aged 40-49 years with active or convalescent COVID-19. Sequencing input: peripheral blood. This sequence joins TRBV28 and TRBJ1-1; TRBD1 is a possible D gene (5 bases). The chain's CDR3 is CASSLKGSEAFF. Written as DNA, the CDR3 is TGTGCCAGCAGTTTAAAGGGGTCTGAAGCTTTCTTT.